This TCR beta chain was retrieved from a study of blood T cell repertoires in COVID-19. Study-level background: COVID-19 samples, acute and convalescent, were from the United States, Italy and Spain.

CDR1 and CDR2 from the germline V gene are SEHNR and FQNEAQ (reference sequence). The J segment lost 4 bases and the V segment lost 2 bases, leaving 11 bases of the junction unmatched. The CDR3 runs 17 residues. Those who participated ranged in age from about 18 to 89 years and resided in about two dozen US areas. Assignments of participants to cohorts depended upon their own reported clinical history. How the authors handled the data: Nucleated cell counts were estimated from reference gene primer amplification. Sequencing was performed with immunoSEQ multiplex PCR; in TCRdb, only in-frame clones are kept and a portion is missing. Clone size and the V and J calls come from that table; the DNA yielded D and trimming. Among about 160,000 clones listed, over 75% were seen once.

The TCR originated in a woman aged 40 to 55 with acute COVID-19. This chain links TRBV7-9 with TRBJ2-3; the match to TRBD2 covers 8 bases. The sample taken for sequencing was PBMCs or T cells enriched from blood (not recorded which). The CDR3 protein is CASSLPLGTREADTQYF. In DNA form, the CDR3 reads TGTGCCAGCAGCTTACCCCTCGGGACTAGGGAGGCAGATACGCAGTATTTT.